This T cell receptor (beta chain) was obtained from a study of blood T cell repertoires in COVID-19. As for the study in general: PBMCs, B-cell-depleted T cells, or T cells were the source of the cDNA or gDNA that made up the material.

The data were produced by immunoSEQ multiplex PCR, yet TCRdb's version contains in-frame clones alone and is incomplete. Counted here are approximately 200,000 clones, about 80% occurring once; the ten biggest clones make up approximately 2%. Cohort assignment relied on participant-reported clinical history. Before being deemed recovered, Cohort 3 donors had two negative PCRs, clearance, or symptom resolution. The CDR3 is 15 amino acids. This rearrangement joins TRBV21-1 to TRBJ1-3. TRBV21-1 is flagged as a pseudogene. Sequencing was carried out using PBMCs or T cells enriched from blood (not recorded which). This sequence was found in a man aged 55 to 70 who had recovered from COVID-19. CDR3: CASSKGRVSGNTIYF. CDR3 DNA: TGTGCCAGCAGCAAAGGTCGGGTCTCTGGAAACACCATATATTTT.